The source of this T cell receptor beta chain is a study of cytomegalovirus exposure and HLA in healthy donors (dated by TCRdb to the late 2010s). Some background on the complete study: According to an earlier analysis of 587 of the donors, roughly 180 million T cells yielded 90 million to 140 million unique TCR beta sequences and about 300 Gb of sequence data. Across 300 to 400 genotyped donors of the cohort, an average of roughly 200,000 unique TCR beta nucleotide sequences per donor were sequenced, and roughly a sixth of those sequences were non-productive. A later genetic analysis took genome-wide SNP genotypes for about 55% of the roughly 700 donors and used that subset as a discovery cohort. Four or five DR-DQ haplotypes were treated as single units for association and clustering because of strong linkage in the cohort. Of the 300 to 450 genotyped donors, roughly 85% fell in the genetic ancestry cluster associated with self-reported Caucasian donors. An earlier analysis of 450 to 750 of the donors used high-throughput TCR beta sequencing to judge whether each TCR beta V gene segment behaved as functional or pseudogenic. Besides the first cohort of 666 subjects, a separate validation cohort made up of over 95 different subjects was used. All discovery cohort repertoires had been generated using a single sequencing platform. High-throughput TCR immunosequencing, statistical association of individual TCRs with disease status, and machine learning were combined to predict cytomegalovirus infection status. In the later analysis, no new phenotypic data were used to find candidate immune exposures; instead, reliance was placed on TCR beta sequences and their occurrence across donors. The number of donors typed differed by locus, with roughly 620-630 for A, B, C, DRB1 and DQB1, roughly 520 for DQA1, under 610 for DPA1, and some 440 for DPB1. A later analysis re-analyzed previously published TCR beta repertoires from several hundred donors and added high-resolution HLA genotyping to study TCR occurrence patterns. An early release covering roughly 600 HLA-typed donors comprised 250 to 350 gigabases of sequencing data and approximately 85 million unique TCR sequences. HLA typing covered class I and class II loci at four-digit resolution. The study aimed to test whether cataloging public T cell receptors could reveal signatures of past pathogen exposure. Donor age, sex, ethnicity and CMV serostatus were collected together with the repertoire data. The study profiled the T cell repertoires of more than 500 subjects by immunosequencing and related them to cytomegalovirus serostatus.

What the study reported, not specific to this receptor: An earlier analysis of around 540 of the donors showed that most TCR beta V segments appeared in productive rearrangements either about 90% or about 30% of the time, which broadly matched IMGT annotations. Most CMV-associated TCR beta chains appeared to be HLA-restricted in a later analysis, and the HLA associations seemed to be driven largely by CMV exposure. Correlated functional status among segregating V segments might be attributable to linkage disequilibrium, but an unknown experimental factor could not be ruled out. Some IMGT-functional V segments, including TRBV6-2 and TRBV6-3, could not be distinguished by the 87-base-pair reads and were therefore excluded. Only TCR beta chains were sequenced in this cohort, and the absence of alpha or paired-chain data limited detectable features. A total of fewer than 200 TCR beta chains were listed by the study as associated with cytomegalovirus. The authors suggested that the approach could potentially be generalized to other disease states and immunological phenotypes. Because HLA typing was unavailable for some donors at each locus, only the typed subset was used in association tests. Specific HLA alleles were associated with over 15,000 TCR beta sequences at a false discovery rate of 0.05 in a later analysis. In vitro tests confirmed that a few of the cytomegalovirus-associated TCR beta chains recognize cytomegalovirus antigens. Because counts were too low, about 15 rarely observed V segments, including chromosome 9 orphons, were left out of the earlier analysis of over 550 of the donors. When HLA alleles, especially DR and DQ, strongly co-occurred, TCR associations were difficult to assign to individual alleles. Several of the top co-occurrence clusters appeared to be linked to parvovirus B19, influenza, CMV and Epstein-Barr virus, according to a later analysis. A further reported finding was that TCR beta sequences accurately predicted the HLA-A and HLA-B alleles for most subjects in the first cohort. Immune exposure information for the cohort was limited to CMV serostatus. A later genetic analysis associated a missense DCLRE1C variant with V-gene and J-gene trimming of TCR beta chains, and an independent cohort replicated the association. In a later analysis, the rate of TCR association differed among HLA loci, with DRB1 alleles having the most associated TCRs and HLA-C alleles having the fewest. The presence/absence analyses assumed that sequencing depth was roughly uniform across donors, and that assumption may not be true. A group of highly shared sequence variants was considered likely to be a technical artifact of the sequencing pipeline. While some public TCRs were present in many individuals, most TCR sequences turned up only very rarely across donors. According to a later genetic analysis, donors in an Asian-associated ancestry cluster had fewer N-insertions in productive TCRs than the approximately 670-donor mean. A later analysis found that HLA-associated TCR beta chains were more clonally expanded and had lower generation probabilities than equally common non-associated chains. Cytomegalovirus status was reported to be diagnosed by the classifier with high specificity and sensitivity in both the original and validation cohorts.

In total, fewer than 750 healthy bone marrow donors made up the cohort. At the time of sampling, all cohort members were nominally healthy, though unrecorded immune exposures were likely present. The donor was CMV seronegative and was included in the group of approximately 350 seronegative cohort members. Every donor gave a peripheral blood sample, and the peripheral blood mononuclear cells from that sample were used for TCR beta sequencing. Genomic DNA extraction from the blood cell samples was performed with the Qiagen DNeasy Blood Extraction Kit. Receptor amplification or capture employed the immunoSEQ multiplex PCR assay. The multiplex PCR relied on a mix of 60 forward primers for TCR Vbeta segments and 13 reverse primers for TCR Jbeta segments. The CDR3 region of rearranged TCR beta genes was amplified from genomic DNA with a multiplex PCR assay. The amplified TCR beta libraries were sequenced on the Illumina HiSeq System as 87-base-pair reads. From the authors' description of their analysis: In a later analysis, tens of millions of unique TCR beta chains were counted across the 690 or so repertoires, and roughly 11 million of these chains were shared by at least two donors. Raw reads were error-corrected and collapsed into unique sequences with a nearest-neighbor algorithm that merged closely related sequences to remove PCR and sequencing errors. V, D and J gene segments were assigned by aligning CDR3 sequences to IMGT reference sequences. For a sequence to be retained, at least a six-nucleotide match to both a V gene segment and a J gene segment was required. Rearrangements were called productive when the CDR3 lacked stop codons and stayed in frame with V and J; all others were non-productive. Following IMGT convention, CDR3 was defined as the stretch from the second conserved V-encoded cysteine to the conserved J-encoded phenylalanine. The earlier analysis of about 610 of the donors excluded sequences that lacked an unambiguous match to a single V gene segment. An earlier analysis of 587 of the donors classified V segments as functional when productive rearrangements were above 56.7% and as segregating when the standard deviation between donors was above 5%. A statistical classification framework was built to diagnose cytomegalovirus status from the catalog of TCR beta chain sequences. A later analysis assigned V and J genes by comparing TCR nucleotide sequences with IMGT/GENE-DB human TR gene sequences. The TCRdist pipeline was used in a later analysis to assign CDR3 sequences and most-parsimonious VDJ recombination scenarios. A later analysis defined each TCR beta chain by its CDR3 amino acid sequence plus V-gene family, and excluded reads lacking a unique V-gene family. To address suspected cross-contamination and a sequencing artifact, a later analysis removed roughly 580 highly shared, low-generation-probability nucleotide sequences. In a later analysis, a clonal expansion index for each public chain was calculated from normalized within-repertoire ranks of inferred template counts. In a later analysis, generation probabilities were computed with a VDJ recombination model fitted to out-of-frame rearrangements, and the resulting probabilities were checked against IGoR. In a later analysis, TCR-TCR, TCR-HLA and TCR-CMV co-occurrence was scored with hypergeometric tests, and a repertoire-size bias correction was applied to TCR pairs. To estimate false discovery rates, a later analysis permuted the HLA or CMV assignments 20 times. In a later analysis, co-occurring TCRs were grouped with DBSCAN, and TCRdist sequence similarity was added when clustering was performed within HLA-allele-positive subsets. Co-occurrence clustering excluded repertoires with fewer than 30,000 or more than 120,000 public chains, plus five with anomalous nucleotide sharing. Sourced from immuneACCESS, this table was stored by TCRdb with only in-frame sequences that have V and J called. A share of the clones is absent; for the studies checked, an unresolved V gene accounts for under half, and the remainder has no known explanation. For V, J and clone size, that table is used; D and trimming come from the DNA. The sample has about 94,000 clones on record, over 60% of them singletons. 3% to 5% of the sample goes to the ten largest clones.

Based on the germline V gene, the CDR1 and CDR2 sequences are SGHTA and FQGNSA. Trimming takes 5 bases from V and 14 bases from J, and the germline ends sit 16 bases apart. The CDR3 measures 13 amino acids from cysteine to phenylalanine. Only the CDR3 DNA stays, 39 bases, in frame from base 1. As regards this clone: Its antigen is currently not known. Base qualities are missing; no much larger clone stands one base away.

The chain is encoded by TRBV7-2 joined to TRBJ1-6, and perhaps TRBD1 as D gene, on 5 matching bases. The specimen sequenced was PBMCs. This clonotype was sampled from a young man in good health and CMV-seronegative. Read as DNA, the sequence is TGTGCCAGCAGCGAGCACCTGGGGGGGGCCCTCCACTTT. This is translated as CASSEHLGGALHF.